This TCR beta chain was obtained from a study of cytomegalovirus exposure and HLA in healthy donors. Broader study findings: Altogether, 170 or so TCR beta chains were recorded as cytomegalovirus-associated. Association of about 17,000 TCR beta sequences with HLA alleles was found at 0.05 false discovery rate in a later analysis.

This PCR relied on a set of 60 Vbeta primers and 13 Jbeta primers. Only in-frame clones appear in the TCRdb table, and some are missing; sequencing was by immunoSEQ multiplex PCR. The sample carries over 150,000 clones, about 80% recorded once. The germline CDR1 and CDR2 sequences are ENHRY and SYGVKD. Trimming cost V 9 bases and J 0 bases, with 13 bases left between them. The CDR3 is made up of 14 amino acids. Concerning this clone: As yet, its antigen is unknown.

Healthy bone marrow donors supplied every sample. Donors sampled were nominally healthy, though unrecorded immune exposures were likely. The rearrangement links TRBV10-3 to TRBJ2-3, with D unresolved. The receptor's source is a man younger than 35 in good health and CMV-seropositive. The sequencing sample was made of PBMCs. In DNA, the CDR3 is TGTGCCATTAGAACAGCCCCAAGCACAGATACGCAGTATTTT. Translation: CAIRTAPSTDTQYF.